One T cell receptor beta chain is described in this entry. The target antigen is unknown. Primers for the PCR totalled 60 Vbeta and 13 Jbeta. TCRdb keeps only in-frame clones here, not all; method: immunoSEQ multiplex PCR. Of about 150,000 clones listed, about four fifths were seen once; the top ten hold 6% to 8.5%. This sample was taken from a study of cytomegalovirus exposure and HLA in healthy donors. Points from the study as a whole: A later analysis linked a missense DCLRE1C variant to TCR beta V- and J-gene trimming.

From germline, CDR1 is MNHEY and CDR2 SVGAGI. This CDR3 is built from 14 residues. The V gene end was trimmed by 4 bases and the J gene end by 0 bases; junction bases not matched to a gene: 1. The specimen sequenced was PBMCs. This sequence was found in a man aged 25 to 40 in good health and CMV-seropositive. The rearrangement joins TRBV6-5 to TRBJ1-1, with TRBD1 matching 8 bases. The CDR3 loop reads CASSLDRVNTEAFF. The CDR3 region has the DNA TGTGCCAGCAGTTTGGACAGGGTGAACACTGAAGCTTTCTTT.